This T cell receptor beta chain is drawn from a study of shared clonotypes between healthy human individuals. This clone came up once. Several immunoSEQ plates held equal portions of the genomic DNA taken from each subset. Profiling relied on immunoSEQ multiplex PCR, and the TCRdb table lists in-frame clones only, not all of them. The sample lists roughly 500,000 clones; around 74% were seen once. The sample consisted of PBMCs. The receptor was derived from a woman aged 40 to 50 in good health. Some clones in this sample may be carry-over from other donors' samples.

Written as DNA, the CDR3 is TGTGCCAGCAGCACGGGACTAGGGAATGAGCAGTTCTTC. Protein: CASSTGLGNEQFF. The chain joins TRBV7-3 to TRBJ2-1, with 8 bases identical to TRBD2. CDR1 is SGHTA and CDR2 is FQGTGA in the germline V gene. The CDR3 loop spans 13 amino acids. Trimming took 5 bases from V and 7 from J; bases not matched to a gene: 4.